Below, one TCR beta chain is given with its context. The antigen is undetermined. This record belongs to a study of post-analysis software for immune sequencing data. Study as a whole: Several disease courses (relapsing-remitting, secondary progressive and progressive-relapsing) of multiple sclerosis were included. The study's findings and limits: Under the F measure, samples that were prepared in one batch clustered strongly together. Patients had higher frequencies than controls of about 5 TRBV segments, including TRBV5-6, TRBV5-1 and TRBV20-1. Normalized Chao1 diversity was significantly lower in multiple sclerosis patients than in controls.

Unique molecular identifiers featured in each of the TCR beta cDNA libraries. The yield from about 1 to 10 million T cells was approximately 500,000 cDNA molecules in total. TCRdb reanalysed the PCR reads using MiXCR and keeps one entry per CDR3 protein. The sample yields hundreds of thousands of distinct CDR3 sequences, roughly 29% seen once. There are 16 residues in the CDR3. V gave up 6 bases and J gave up 2 bases; unmatched junction bases: 8. The germline gives CDR1 SGHAT, CDR2 FQNNGV. The V and J genes are TRBV11-2 and TRBJ2-7; TRBD2 aligns across 12 bases. The receptor was isolated from a girl aged 10-17 years with multiple sclerosis. The specimen sequenced was blood. Here the CDR3 DNA reads TGTGCCAGCAGGCCCGGGACTAGCGGGTCTACCTACGAGCAGTACTTC. Protein sequence: CASRPGTSGSTYEQYF.